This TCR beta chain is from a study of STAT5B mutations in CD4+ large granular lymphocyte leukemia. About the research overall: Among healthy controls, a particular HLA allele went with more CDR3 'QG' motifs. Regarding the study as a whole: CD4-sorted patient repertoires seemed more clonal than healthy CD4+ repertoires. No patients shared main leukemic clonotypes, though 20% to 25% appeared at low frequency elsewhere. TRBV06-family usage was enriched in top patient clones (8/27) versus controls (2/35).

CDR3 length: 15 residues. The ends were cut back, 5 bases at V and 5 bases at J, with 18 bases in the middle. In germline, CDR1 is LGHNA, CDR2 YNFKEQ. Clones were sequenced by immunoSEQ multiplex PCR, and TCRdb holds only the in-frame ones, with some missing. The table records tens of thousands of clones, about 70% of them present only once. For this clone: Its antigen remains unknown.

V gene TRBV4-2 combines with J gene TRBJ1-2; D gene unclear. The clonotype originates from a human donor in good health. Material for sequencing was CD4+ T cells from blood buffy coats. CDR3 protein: CASSTAAEGVYGYTF. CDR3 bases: TGTGCCAGCAGCACGGCGGCAGAGGGAGTTTATGGCTACACCTTC.